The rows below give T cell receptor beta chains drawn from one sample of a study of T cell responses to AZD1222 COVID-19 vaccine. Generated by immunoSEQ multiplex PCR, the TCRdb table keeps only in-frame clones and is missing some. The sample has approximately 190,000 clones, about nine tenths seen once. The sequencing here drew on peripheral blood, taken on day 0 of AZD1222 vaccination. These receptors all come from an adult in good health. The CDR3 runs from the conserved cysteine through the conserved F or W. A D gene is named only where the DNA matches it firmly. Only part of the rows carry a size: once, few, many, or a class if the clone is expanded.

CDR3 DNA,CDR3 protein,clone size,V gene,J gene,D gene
TGTGCCAGCAGCTTAGGCGGGGGCGCTGGCTACTATGGCTACACCTTC,CASSLGGGAGYYGYTF,-,TRBV7-8,TRBJ1-2,-
TGTGCCAGCAGCCAAGGTCTTGAAGCTTTCTTT,CASSQGLEAFF,-,TRBV3-1/TRBV3-2,TRBJ1-1,-
TGCGCCAGCAGCCAAGACATGCGGGGGCATCAGCCCCAGCATTTT,CASSQDMRGHQPQHF,-,TRBV4-3,TRBJ1-5,-
TGTGCCAGCAGCTCCCAAAATCAGGGAGGGGATGGCTACACCTTC,CASSSQNQGGDGYTF,-,TRBV7-3,TRBJ1-2,-
TGCGCCAGCAGCTTGGGGACAGGGACCCAGCCCCAGCATTTT,CASSLGTGTQPQHF,-,TRBV5-1,TRBJ1-5,TRBD1
TGTGCCAGCAGTTTATCGCCAGTTTACGAGCAGTACTTC,CASSLSPVYEQYF,-,TRBV12-3/TRBV12-4,TRBJ2-7,-
TGCGCCAGCAGCTTGCCCGCTGCTCGAAGAGAATGGGAGACCCAGTACTTC,CASSLPAARREWETQYF,-,TRBV5-1,TRBJ2-5,-
TGTGCCAGCAGCCCTTACCTAGGGGGGCGGGAGGCCGGGGAGCTGTTTTTT,CASSPYLGGREAGELFF,once,TRBV9,TRBJ2-2,TRBD2
TGTGCCAGCAGCTTACGGACGTCCGGGGATGAAAAACTGTTTTTT,CASSLRTSGDEKLFF,-,TRBV5-4,TRBJ1-4,-
TGTGCCAGCAGCCAAACCGGGACAGTGAACACTGAAGCTTTCTTT,CASSQTGTVNTEAFF,-,TRBV7-3,TRBJ1-1,TRBD1
TGTGCCATCAGTGAGTCCCCAGGCAGAAAAACCTACGAGCAGTACTTC,CAISESPGRKTYEQYF,-,TRBV10-3,TRBJ2-7,-
TGTGCCAGCAGCCCCACAGGGACAACGAACGACTATGGCTACACCTTC,CASSPTGTTNDYGYTF,-,TRBV7-8,TRBJ1-2,-
TGCGCCAGCAGCCTCGACCCGGGACGGACTAACTATGGCTACACCTTC,CASSLDPGRTNYGYTF,-,TRBV4-3,TRBJ1-2,-
TGTGCCACTAAACGGGGGTCGAACACTGAAGCTTTCTTT,CATKRGSNTEAFF,-,TRBV28,TRBJ1-1,-
TGTGCCATCAGACCAGACAGGGGGCGATACGAGCAGTACTTC,CAIRPDRGRYEQYF,-,TRBV10-3,TRBJ2-7,TRBD1
TGTGCCAGCAGCCCATACCAAATGGGTGGAAACACCATATATTTT,CASSPYQMGGNTIYF,-,TRBV5-4,TRBJ1-3,-
TGTGCCAGCAGCACCGGACTAGAAGATACGCAGTATTTT,CASSTGLEDTQYF,-,TRBV7-8,TRBJ2-3,TRBD2
TGTGCCAGTAGTTCGCCAGGGGAAGGCGAGCAGTACTTC,CASSSPGEGEQYF,once,TRBV19,TRBJ2-7,-
TGTGCCAGCAGCTTGAGTTCGGCCGGGGAGCTGTTTTTT,CASSLSSAGELFF,-,TRBV5-6,TRBJ2-2,-
TGTGCCAGTAGCCCTCTTCGGCAGGGGATATACGAGCAGTACTTC,CASSPLRQGIYEQYF,-,TRBV19,TRBJ2-7,-
TGCGCCAGCAGCCCGGAGCCGGGTGCCGGGGAGCTGTTTTTT,CASSPEPGAGELFF,-,TRBV5-1,TRBJ2-2,-
TGCGCCAGCAGTCGGGACAGAACCTACGAGCAGTACTTC,CASSRDRTYEQYF,-,TRBV5-1,TRBJ2-7,TRBD1
TGTGCCAGCAGCCAAACCGGGACTAGCGGAGGAGGTCAGTACTTC,CASSQTGTSGGGQYF,-,TRBV27,TRBJ2-7,TRBD2
TGTGCCAGCAGCGGGCAGGGAATAACTGAAGCTTTCTTT,CASSGQGITEAFF,-,TRBV11-2,TRBJ1-1,-
TGTGCCAGCAGTTTTCTGACAGGGGGCTACGAGCAGTACTTC,CASSFLTGGYEQYF,-,TRBV28,TRBJ2-7,TRBD1
TGTGCCAGTAGTATAATGCGGCGAGATCAGCCCCAGCATTTT,CASSIMRRDQPQHF,-,TRBV19,TRBJ1-5,-
TGTGCCAGCAGCCAGACTAGCGGGAGTGGGTACGAGCAGTACTTC,CASSQTSGSGYEQYF,-,TRBV3-1/TRBV3-2,TRBJ2-7,TRBD2
TGTGCCAGCAGTTTAATTCCTGGAAACACCATATATTTT,CASSLIPGNTIYF,-,TRBV27,TRBJ1-3,-
TGTGCCAGCAGCGTAGGGGCAGGGGCCAGCTCCTATAATTCACCCCTCCACTTT,CASSVGAGASSYNSPLHF,-,TRBV9,TRBJ1-6,-
TGTGCCAGCAGCCTGAGCCTCAGGGACTACGAGCAGTACTTC,CASSLSLRDYEQYF,-,TRBV5-6,TRBJ2-7,-
TGTGCCAGCTCACCCGGGACCGACTACGAGCAGTACTTC,CASSPGTDYEQYF,-,TRBV18,TRBJ2-7,-
TGTGCCAGTAGCCGCGGGACAGGCCAATACGAGCAGTACTTC,CASSRGTGQYEQYF,-,TRBV19,TRBJ2-7,TRBD1
TGTGCCAGCAGAAGGACAGAGTCCTACAATGAGCAGTTCTTC,CASRRTESYNEQFF,-,TRBV28,TRBJ2-1,-
TGTGCCAGCAGCCCCAGGACAGACACAGATACGCAGTATTTT,CASSPRTDTDTQYF,-,TRBV3-1/TRBV3-2,TRBJ2-3,-
TGCGCCAGCAGCCAAGTTAGGGGTAACAATTCACCCCTCCACTTT,CASSQVRGNNSPLHF,few,TRBV4-3,TRBJ1-6,-
TGTGCCAGCAGCCCCCGGACAGGGAGTACCGGGGAGCTGTTTTTT,CASSPRTGSTGELFF,-,TRBV7-6,TRBJ2-2,TRBD1
TGTGCCAGCAGCTTAACCCCATGGTTAGGGGATACGCAGTATTTT,CASSLTPWLGDTQYF,once,TRBV11-1,TRBJ2-3,-
TGCGCCAGCAGCCCGGAAGCGGACTACGAGCAGTACTTC,CASSPEADYEQYF,-,TRBV5-1,TRBJ2-7,-